Included here is one T cell receptor beta chain sequence, with context. The target antigen is unknown. TCR beta cDNA libraries included unique molecular identifiers. The authors obtained some 500,000 cDNA molecules from around 0.96 to 9.9 million T cells. MiXCR, run by TCRdb on the PCR reads, gives a single entry per CDR3 protein. Among fewer than 600,000 distinct CDR3 sequences listed, approximately 46% were seen once. These data are taken from a study of post-analysis software for immune sequencing data. Study observations and caveats: Batch-matched samples strongly co-clustered by F measure. Elevated frequency relative to controls characterized roughly 5 TRBV segments in patients, TRBV5-6, TRBV5-1 and TRBV20-1 among them.

The V and J ends lost 5 bases and 0 bases respectively, with 6 bases between them. The CDR3 covers 13 residues. Germline CDR1 MDHEN, CDR2 SYDVKM. The chain combines TRBV28 with TRBJ2-3, with D hard to call. Sequences were obtained from blood. This clonotype was sampled from a girl aged 5-17 years with multiple sclerosis. The CDR3 DNA reads TGTGCCAGCAGTAACCCAAGCACAGATACGCAGTATTTT. Amino acids: CASSNPSTDTQYF.